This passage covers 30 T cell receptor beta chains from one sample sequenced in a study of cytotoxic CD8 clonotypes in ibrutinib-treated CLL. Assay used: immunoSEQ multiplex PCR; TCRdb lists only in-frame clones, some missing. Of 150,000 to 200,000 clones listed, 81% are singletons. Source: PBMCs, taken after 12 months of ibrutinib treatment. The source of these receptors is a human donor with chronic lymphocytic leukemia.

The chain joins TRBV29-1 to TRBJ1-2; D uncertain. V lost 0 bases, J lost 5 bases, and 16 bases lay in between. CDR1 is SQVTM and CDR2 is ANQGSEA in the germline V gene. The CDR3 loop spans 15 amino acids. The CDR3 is CSVEDFHSEPYGYTF. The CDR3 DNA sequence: TGCAGCGTTGAAGATTTTCACAGCGAACCTTATGGCTACACCTTC.

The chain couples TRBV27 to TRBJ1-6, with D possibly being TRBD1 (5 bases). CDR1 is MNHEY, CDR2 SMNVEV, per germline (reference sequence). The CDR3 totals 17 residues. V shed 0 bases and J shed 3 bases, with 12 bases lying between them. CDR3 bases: TGTGCCAGCAGTTTATCCAAGGACACTGACTATAATTCACCCCTCCACTTT. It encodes CASSLSKDTDYNSPLHF.

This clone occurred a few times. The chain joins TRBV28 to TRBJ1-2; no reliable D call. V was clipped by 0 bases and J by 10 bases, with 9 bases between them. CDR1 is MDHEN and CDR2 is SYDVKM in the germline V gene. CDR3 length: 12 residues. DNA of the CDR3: TGTGCCAGCAGTTTATGGGTCCGGGACTACACCTTC. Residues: CASSLWVRDYTF.

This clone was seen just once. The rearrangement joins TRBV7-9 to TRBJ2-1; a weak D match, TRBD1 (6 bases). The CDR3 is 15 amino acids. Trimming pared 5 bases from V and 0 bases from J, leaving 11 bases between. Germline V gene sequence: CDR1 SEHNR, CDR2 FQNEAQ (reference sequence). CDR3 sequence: CASSPRGSSYNEQFF. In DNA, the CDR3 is TGTGCCAGCAGCCCCAGGGGAAGCTCCTACAATGAGCAGTTCTTC.

The CDR3 coding sequence is TGTGCCAGCAGTTTATCGGCGGCAACCGGGGAAAAACTGTTTTTT. Its translation: CASSLSAATGEKLFF. The rearrangement joins TRBV27 to TRBJ1-4; D unclear. With 0 bases removed from V and 8 bases from J, the gap between germline ends came to 13 bases. CDR3 length equals 15 residues. Germline V gene data show CDR1 as MNHEY and CDR2 as SMNVEV (reference sequence).

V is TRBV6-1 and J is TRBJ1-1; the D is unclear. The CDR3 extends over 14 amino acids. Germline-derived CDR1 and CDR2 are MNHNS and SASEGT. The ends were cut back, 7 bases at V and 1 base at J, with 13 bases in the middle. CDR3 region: CASTAGESNTEAFF. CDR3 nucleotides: TGTGCCAGCACCGCCGGCGAGTCGAACACTGAAGCTTTCTTT.

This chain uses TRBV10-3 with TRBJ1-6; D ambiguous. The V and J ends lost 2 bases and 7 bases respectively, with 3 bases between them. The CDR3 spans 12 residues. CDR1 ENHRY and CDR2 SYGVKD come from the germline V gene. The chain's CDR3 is CAISEINSPLHF. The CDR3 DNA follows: TGTGCCATCAGTGAGATCAATTCACCCCTCCACTTT.

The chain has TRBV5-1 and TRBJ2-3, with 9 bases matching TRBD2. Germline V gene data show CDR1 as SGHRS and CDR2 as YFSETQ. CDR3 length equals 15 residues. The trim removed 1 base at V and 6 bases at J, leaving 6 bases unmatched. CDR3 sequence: CASSLTSGGYDTQYF. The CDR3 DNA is TGCGCCAGCAGCTTGACAAGCGGGGGGTATGATACGCAGTATTTT.

The CDR3 nucleotides read TGTGCCAGTAGTACCTCGGTACAAACCCGTTACAATGAGCAGTTCTTC. Its protein product is CASSTSVQTRYNEQFF. The chain couples TRBV19 to TRBJ2-1; D gene ambiguous. The germline V gene encodes CDR1 LNHDA and CDR2 SQIVND (reference sequence). The CDR3 contains 16 residues. The ends were cut back, 4 bases at V and 4 bases at J, with 17 bases in the middle.

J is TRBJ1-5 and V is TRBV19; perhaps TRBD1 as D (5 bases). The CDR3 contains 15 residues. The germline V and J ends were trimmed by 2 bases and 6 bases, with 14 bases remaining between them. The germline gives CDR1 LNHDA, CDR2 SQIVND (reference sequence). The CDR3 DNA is TGTGCCAGTAGTATACGGACAAGTGGGGGTCAGCCCCAGCATTTT. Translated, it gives CASSIRTSGGQPQHF.

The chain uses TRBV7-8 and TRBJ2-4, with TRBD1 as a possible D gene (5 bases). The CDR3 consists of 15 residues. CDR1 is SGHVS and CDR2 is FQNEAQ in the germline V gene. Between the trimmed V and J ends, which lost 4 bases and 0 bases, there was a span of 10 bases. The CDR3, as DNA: TGTGCCAGCAGCTCCTTCAGGGTAGCCAAAAACATTCAGTACTTC. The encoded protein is CASSSFRVAKNIQYF. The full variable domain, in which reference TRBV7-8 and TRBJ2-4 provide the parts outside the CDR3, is GAGVSQSPRYKVAKRGQDVALRCDPISGHVSLFWYQQALGQGPEFLTYFQNEAQLDKSGLPSDRFFAERPEGSVSTLKIQRTQQEDSAVYLCASSSFRVAKNIQYFGAGTRLSVL.

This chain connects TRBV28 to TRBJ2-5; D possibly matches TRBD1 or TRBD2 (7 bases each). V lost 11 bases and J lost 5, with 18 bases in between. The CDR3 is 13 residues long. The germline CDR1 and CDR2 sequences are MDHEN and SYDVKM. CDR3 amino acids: CAGQGGNRETQYF. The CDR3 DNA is TGTGCCGGCCAGGGGGGGAATCGGGAGACCCAGTACTTC.

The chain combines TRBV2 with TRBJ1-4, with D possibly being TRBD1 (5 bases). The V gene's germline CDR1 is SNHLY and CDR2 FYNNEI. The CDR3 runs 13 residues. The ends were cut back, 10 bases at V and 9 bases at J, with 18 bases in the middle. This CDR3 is CATAPGPQKKLFF. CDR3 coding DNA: TGTGCCACCGCCCCGGGACCCCAAAAAAAACTGTTTTTT.

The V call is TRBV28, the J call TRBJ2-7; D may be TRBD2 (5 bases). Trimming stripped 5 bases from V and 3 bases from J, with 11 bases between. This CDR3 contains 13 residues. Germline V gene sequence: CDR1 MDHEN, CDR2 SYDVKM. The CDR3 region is CASSAGGYYEQYF. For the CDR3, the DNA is TGTGCCAGCAGTGCCGGAGGCTACTACGAGCAGTACTTC.

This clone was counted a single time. CDR3 coding DNA: TGCGCCAGCAGCTTGGGGGGACAGGCTTTTTGGGGCTACACCTTC. Residues: CASSLGGQAFWGYTF. The rearrangement joins TRBV5-1 to TRBJ1-2; the match to TRBD1 covers 8 bases. V was pared by 0 bases and J by 8 bases, with 9 bases of the junction left unmatched. This CDR3 is 15 amino acids long. Germline V lookup: CDR1 SGHRS, CDR2 YFSETQ.

The CDR3 region is CASSGQTSYNSPLHF. The CDR3 DNA reads as TGTGCCAGTAGCGGACAGACTTCCTATAATTCACCCCTCCACTTT. V gene TRBV19 combines with J gene TRBJ1-6; maybe TRBD1 (6 bases). CDR1 is LNHDA and CDR2 is SQIVND in the germline V gene (reference sequence). This CDR3 has 15 residues. The V gene lost 6 bases and the J gene lost 1 base, with 10 bases spanning the gap.

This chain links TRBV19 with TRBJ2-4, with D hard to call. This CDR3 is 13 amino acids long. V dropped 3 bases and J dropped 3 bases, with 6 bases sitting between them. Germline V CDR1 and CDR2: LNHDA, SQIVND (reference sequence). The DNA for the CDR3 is TGTGCCAGTAGTATGGGCAACAAAAACATTCAGTACTTC. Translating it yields CASSMGNKNIQYF.

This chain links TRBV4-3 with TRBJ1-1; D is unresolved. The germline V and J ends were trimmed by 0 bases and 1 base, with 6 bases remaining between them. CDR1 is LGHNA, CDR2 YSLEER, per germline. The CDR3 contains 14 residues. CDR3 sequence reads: CASSQELGNTEAFF. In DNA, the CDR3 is TGCGCCAGCAGCCAAGAACTAGGGAACACTGAAGCTTTCTTT.

The chain's CDR3 is CASSLGGTAGDGNTIYF. The CDR3 nucleotides read TGCGCCAGCAGCTTGGGGGGTACGGCAGGGGACGGAAACACCATATATTTT. The chain uses TRBV5-1 and TRBJ1-3; a weak D match, TRBD1 (6 bases). CDR3 length: 17 amino acids. Germline CDR1 is SGHRS and CDR2 is YFSETQ. Trimming shortened V by 0 bases and J by 4 bases, and 17 bases separated the two germline ends.

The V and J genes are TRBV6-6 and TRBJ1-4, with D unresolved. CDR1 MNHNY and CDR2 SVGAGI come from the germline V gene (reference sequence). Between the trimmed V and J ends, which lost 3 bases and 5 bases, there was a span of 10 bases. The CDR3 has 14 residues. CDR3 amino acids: CASSYRQMNEKLFF. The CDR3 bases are TGTGCCAGCAGTTATCGGCAGATGAATGAAAAACTGTTTTTT.

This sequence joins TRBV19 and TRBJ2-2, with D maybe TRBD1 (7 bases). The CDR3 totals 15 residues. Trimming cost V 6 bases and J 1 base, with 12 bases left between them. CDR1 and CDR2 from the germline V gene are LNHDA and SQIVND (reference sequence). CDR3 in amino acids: CASRTRGLNTGELFF. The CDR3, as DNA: TGTGCCAGTAGGACTAGGGGGCTGAACACCGGGGAGCTGTTTTTT.

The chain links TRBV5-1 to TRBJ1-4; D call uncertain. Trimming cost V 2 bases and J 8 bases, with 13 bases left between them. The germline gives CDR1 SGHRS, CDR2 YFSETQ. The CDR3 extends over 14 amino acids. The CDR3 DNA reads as TGCGCCAGCAGCTTCGGACCCAACGGGGAAAAACTGTTTTTT. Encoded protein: CASSFGPNGEKLFF.

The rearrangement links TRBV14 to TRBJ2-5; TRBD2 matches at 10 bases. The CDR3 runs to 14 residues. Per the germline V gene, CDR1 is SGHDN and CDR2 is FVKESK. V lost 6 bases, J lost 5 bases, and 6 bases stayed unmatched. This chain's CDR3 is CASRVAGGRETQYF. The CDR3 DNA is TGTGCCAGCAGAGTAGCGGGGGGTCGGGAGACCCAGTACTTC.

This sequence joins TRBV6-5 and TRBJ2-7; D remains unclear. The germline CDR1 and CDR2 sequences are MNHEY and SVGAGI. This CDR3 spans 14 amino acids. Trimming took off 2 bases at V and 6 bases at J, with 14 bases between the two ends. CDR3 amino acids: CASSYPLLWCEQYF. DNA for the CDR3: TGTGCCAGCAGTTACCCTCTCTTATGGTGCGAGCAGTACTTC.

In DNA form, the CDR3 reads TGTGCCAGCACTCAGGGATTGAACACTGAAGCTTTCTTT. Its translation: CASTQGLNTEAFF. The chain uses TRBV2 and TRBJ1-1, with D possibly matching TRBD1 (5 bases). V dropped 7 bases and J dropped 0 bases, with 9 bases sitting between them. This CDR3 contains 13 residues. The germline CDR1 and CDR2 sequences are SNHLY and FYNNEI.

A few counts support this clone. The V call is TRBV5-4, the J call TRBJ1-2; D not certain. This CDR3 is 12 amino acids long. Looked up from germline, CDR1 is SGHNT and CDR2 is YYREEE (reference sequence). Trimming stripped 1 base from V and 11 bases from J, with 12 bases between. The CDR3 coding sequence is TGTGCCAGCAGCTTGTCCGGACGTCCGTACACCTTC. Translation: CASSLSGRPYTF.

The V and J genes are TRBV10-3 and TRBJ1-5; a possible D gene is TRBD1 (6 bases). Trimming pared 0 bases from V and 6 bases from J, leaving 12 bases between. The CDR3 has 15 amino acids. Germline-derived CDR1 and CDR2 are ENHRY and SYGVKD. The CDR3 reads CAISESRGPRQPQHF. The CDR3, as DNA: TGTGCCATCAGTGAGTCCCGGGGGCCACGTCAGCCCCAGCATTTT.

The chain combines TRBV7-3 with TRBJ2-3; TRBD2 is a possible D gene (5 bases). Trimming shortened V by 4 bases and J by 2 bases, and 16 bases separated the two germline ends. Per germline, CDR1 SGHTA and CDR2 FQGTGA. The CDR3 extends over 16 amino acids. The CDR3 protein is CASSSMGAGDTDTQYF. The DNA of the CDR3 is TGTGCCAGCAGCTCCATGGGCGCGGGTGACACAGATACGCAGTATTTT.

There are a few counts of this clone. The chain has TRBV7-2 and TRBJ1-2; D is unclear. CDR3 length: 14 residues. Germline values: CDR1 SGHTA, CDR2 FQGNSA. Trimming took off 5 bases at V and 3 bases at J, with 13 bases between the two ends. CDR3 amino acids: CASSLDSGYYGYTF. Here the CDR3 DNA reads TGTGCCAGCAGCCTAGATAGCGGATACTATGGCTACACCTTC.

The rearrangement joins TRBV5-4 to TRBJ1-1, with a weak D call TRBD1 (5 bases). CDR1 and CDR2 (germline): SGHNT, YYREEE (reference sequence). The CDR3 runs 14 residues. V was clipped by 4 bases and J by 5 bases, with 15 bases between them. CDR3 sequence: CASSPDRWGTEAFF. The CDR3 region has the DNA TGTGCCAGCAGCCCTGACAGATGGGGGACTGAAGCTTTCTTT.